This T cell receptor beta chain was retrieved from a study of CD8 T cells in Susac syndrome. Random hexamers primed reverse transcription of roughly 0.45 to 1 ug RNA. It was immunoSEQ multiplex PCR that amplified TCR beta CDR3 across 54 Vbeta and 13 Jbeta. TCRdb called the immunoSEQ multiplex PCR reads again in MiXCR, with one record for every CDR3 protein. The sample has roughly 180,000 distinct CDR3 sequences, about 93% seen once. The sequenced target, TCR beta, came from blood CD8+ and CD4+ T cells. Control patients had untreated stable or active relapsing-remitting multiple sclerosis by revised McDonald criteria. Bulk CD8+ and CD4+ cells came from magnetic negative isolation; CD8+ TEMRA by FACS. V lost 8 bases and J 6 bases, leaving 16 bases between the germline ends. This CDR3 contains 14 residues. Looked up from germline, CDR1 is SNHLY and CDR2 is FYNNEI.

This chain joins TRBV2 and TRBJ1-4; D not resolved. Input material: CD4+ T cells from PBMCs. This receptor was obtained from a human donor with multiple sclerosis. In DNA form, the CDR3 reads TGTGCCAGCGGCCTCCGGACGTCCCATGAAAAACTGTTTTTT. Its protein product is CASGLRTSHEKLFF.